One and the same sample provided the 29 T cell receptor beta chains below, sequenced in a study of CD8 T cells in ankylosing spondylitis. TCRdb analysed the 5' RACE reads with MiXCR anew, one entry per CDR3 protein. The sample holds under 200,000 distinct CDR3 sequences, around 9.6% seen once. Sequencing input: blood, either unsorted or a sorted T cell fraction (not recorded which). The origin of the receptors is a female donor with ankylosing spondylitis or in good health (not recorded which).

This clonotype was observed a few times. The chain is built from TRBV3-1 and TRBJ2-1, with unresolved D. Trimming removed 1 base at V and 0 bases at J, with 16 bases between. The V gene's germline CDR1 is LGHDT and CDR2 YNNKEL (reference sequence). There are 18 residues in the CDR3. As DNA, the CDR3 is TGTGCCAGCAGCCAAGGAAAGCTAGGGCATAGCTCCTACAATGAGCAGTTCTTC. It encodes CASSQGKLGHSSYNEQFF.

The chain joins TRBV7-2 to TRBJ2-1, with 10 bases aligning to TRBD1. Trimming removed 5 bases from V and 4 bases from J; junction bases left unmatched: 8. This CDR3 is 16 amino acids long. Germline assignment: CDR1 SGHTA and CDR2 FQGNSA. The CDR3, as DNA: TGTGCCAGCAGCGCCGTGGACAGGGGGTCTTACAATGAGCAGTTCTTC. Translated, it gives CASSAVDRGSYNEQFF.

The rearrangement uses TRBV6-4 and TRBJ2-1, with D unresolved. This CDR3 contains 12 residues. CDR1 MRHNA and CDR2 SNTAGT come from the germline V gene. V was clipped by 0 bases and J by 8 bases, with 5 bases between them. This chain's CDR3 is CASSDSGYEQFF. CDR3 nucleotides: TGTGCCAGCAGTGACTCAGGTTATGAGCAGTTCTTC.

This rearrangement joins TRBV7-9 to TRBJ2-2; D gene ambiguous. Germline values: CDR1 SEHNR, CDR2 FQNEAQ (reference sequence). V dropped 1 base and J dropped 0 bases, with 9 bases sitting between them. The CDR3 is 16 residues long. The CDR3 nucleotides read TGTGCCAGCAGCTTAGGGTTGCACGCGAACACCGGGGAGCTGTTTTTT. Protein sequence: CASSLGLHANTGELFF.

This clonotype was detected only a few times. The gene calls are TRBV6-5 and TRBJ2-1, with 10 bases identical to TRBD1. Germline loops: CDR1 MNHEY, CDR2 SVGAGI. CDR3 length equals 19 residues. After removal of 3 bases from V and 2 bases from J, the junction contained 13 bases not matched to a gene. Here the CDR3 DNA reads TGTGCCAGCAGTTATCCCGGGACAGGGGAATTGAAGGCCTACAATGAGCAGTTCTTC. This sequence encodes CASSYPGTGELKAYNEQFF.

This clonotype is medium-sized within its sample. The chain uses TRBV7-9 and TRBJ2-3; D is undetermined. The V gene lost 5 bases and the J gene lost 4 bases, with 7 bases spanning the gap. In germline, CDR1 is SEHNR, CDR2 FQNEAQ (reference sequence). The CDR3 runs 12 residues. The CDR3 DNA sequence: TGTGCCAGCAGCCCCTCAGCAGATACGCAGTATTTT. It encodes CASSPSADTQYF.

The V gene is TRBV6-5, the J gene TRBJ1-2; 8 nucleotides match TRBD1. V trimming: 2 bases; J trimming: 6 bases; junction bases outside the gene matches: 14. The CDR3 loop spans 17 amino acids. The V gene's germline CDR1 is MNHEY and CDR2 SVGAGI. CDR3 bases: TGTGCCAGCAGTTACCCCCCAGGGAGCAGGGGGCGTCATGGCTACACCTTC. This translates into CASSYPPGSRGRHGYTF.

This clonotype was detected a few times. This chain uses TRBV5-1 with TRBJ1-1; D unresolved. CDR1 and CDR2 from the germline V gene are SGHRS and YFSETQ. V lost 5 bases and J lost 3, with 17 bases in between. The CDR3 totals 15 residues. The CDR3 region has the DNA TGCGCCAGCAGTCTGGATTCGGGCCGTTACACTGAAGCTTTCTTT. It translates to CASSLDSGRYTEAFF.

This clonotype was observed a handful of times. The chain carries TRBV7-9 and TRBJ2-1; 9 nucleotides line up with TRBD2. This CDR3 has 16 amino acids. Per germline, CDR1 SEHNR and CDR2 FQNEAQ (reference sequence). V was pared by 5 bases and J by 4 bases, with 9 bases of the junction left unmatched. The CDR3 here is CASSPPLGLAYNEQFF. CDR3 nucleotide sequence: TGTGCCAGCAGCCCGCCCCTGGGACTAGCTTACAATGAGCAGTTCTTC.

The rearrangement uses TRBV9 and TRBJ2-2; no firm D call. Trimming stripped 2 bases from V and 4 bases from J, with 9 bases between. CDR1 and CDR2 (germline): SGDLS, YYNGEE. The CDR3 totals 14 residues. The CDR3 loop is CASSVTLITGELFF. The CDR3 DNA is TGTGCCAGCAGCGTCACCCTGATCACCGGGGAGCTGTTTTTT.

J is TRBJ2-2 and V is TRBV7-9; unclear D gene. The V end lost 8 bases, the J end lost 5 bases, and 15 bases lay between the germline ends. In germline, CDR1 is SEHNR, CDR2 FQNEAQ (reference sequence). This CDR3 has 14 amino acids. CDR3 coding DNA: TGTGCCAGCCACGCTAGAATTGGGACCGGGGAGCTGTTTTTT. Protein product: CASHARIGTGELFF.

The chain employs TRBV7-9 and TRBJ2-5; D gene uncertain. The germline V gene encodes CDR1 SEHNR and CDR2 FQNEAQ (reference sequence). The CDR3 has 14 residues. The V gene lost 3 bases and the J gene lost 2 bases, with 10 bases spanning the gap. This CDR3 reads CASSFSGAQETQYF. The CDR3 nucleotides read TGTGCCAGCAGCTTTTCTGGCGCGCAAGAGACCCAGTACTTC.

This clonotype was detected only a few times. The chain employs TRBV20-1 and TRBJ2-5; 11 nucleotides agree with TRBD2. Germline assignment: CDR1 DFQATT and CDR2 SNEGSKA (reference sequence). Trimming took 7 bases from V and 7 from J; bases not matched to a gene: 14. This CDR3 has 15 amino acids. The CDR3, as DNA: TGCAGTGTCGCGCCCGGGACTAGCGGTCCATGGACCCAGTACTTC. This gives the protein CSVAPGTSGPWTQYF.

Only a few counts were recorded for this clonotype. The V call is TRBV12-5, the J call TRBJ2-1; 7 bases agree with TRBD1. Germline-derived CDR1 and CDR2 are LGHNT and FRNRAP. Losses at the gene ends were 4 bases for V and 5 bases for J; bases not matched to a gene: 8. The length of the CDR3 is 15 residues. The DNA of the CDR3 is TGTGCTAGTGGTTCTGGCAGGGGGTACCACAATGAGCAGTTCTTC. It codes for CASGSGRGYHNEQFF.

This clonotype was counted between two and nine times. The V and J genes are TRBV10-3 and TRBJ2-1; the D is unclear. This CDR3 is 16 amino acids long. Germline V gene sequence: CDR1 ENHRY, CDR2 SYGVKD. With 0 bases removed from V and 7 bases from J, the gap between germline ends came to 16 bases. The CDR3 DNA reads TGTGCCATCAGTGAGTCGACTCTGGATGTAGATAATGAGCAGTTCTTC. Protein: CAISESTLDVDNEQFF.

This clonotype appeared a few times. V is TRBV13 and J is TRBJ2-1, with 8 bases lining up with TRBD2. The CDR3 length is 16 residues. J was trimmed by 9 bases and V by 1 base; bases with no gene match: 11. Germline CDR1 reads PRHDT; CDR2 reads FYEKMQ (reference sequence). CDR3 region: CASSLELTGGRGEQFF. The DNA of the CDR3 is TGTGCCAGCAGCTTAGAACTTACGGGGGGGAGGGGTGAGCAGTTCTTC.

The CDR3 here is CAAFFRDSVNTEAFF. CDR3 sequence (DNA): TGTGCCGCCTTTTTCCGGGACTCCGTGAACACTGAAGCTTTCTTT. The genes are TRBV27 and TRBJ1-1; tentatively, D is TRBD1 (5 bases). The CDR3 loop spans 15 amino acids. V lost 11 bases and J 0 bases, leaving 19 bases between the germline ends. Germline-derived CDR1 and CDR2 are MNHEY and SMNVEV (reference sequence).

This clonotype was seen more than once but under ten times. The chain couples TRBV19 to TRBJ2-6; D perhaps matches TRBD2 (5 bases). Per germline, CDR1 LNHDA and CDR2 SQIVND (reference sequence). The CDR3 has 16 amino acids. V was shortened by 4 bases and J by 0 bases, with 10 bases between the two germline ends. This CDR3 is CASSKHGLSGANVLTF. CDR3 DNA: TGTGCCAGTAGTAAGCACGGACTCTCTGGGGCCAACGTCCTGACTTTC.

This clonotype was seen at least ten times. This sequence joins TRBV27 and TRBJ1-1; D may be TRBD1 (6 bases). This CDR3 is 14 amino acids long. The germline V and J ends were trimmed by 4 bases and 3 bases, with 12 bases remaining between them. Germline loops: CDR1 MNHEY, CDR2 SMNVEV (reference sequence). The CDR3 coding sequence is TGTGCCAGCAGTTACGGGACACCTGACACTGAAGCTTTCTTT. This translates into CASSYGTPDTEAFF.

The chain carries TRBV20-1 and TRBJ2-2; 10 bases map to TRBD1. CDR3 length equals 17 residues. CDR1 and CDR2 from the germline V gene are DFQATT and SNEGSKA (reference sequence). Trimming at V came to 1 base and at J to 1 base, leaving 6 bases not matched to a gene. CDR3 DNA: TGCAGTGCTAGAGTACCGGGACAGGGGAGGAACACCGGGGAGCTGTTTTTT. Translation gives CSARVPGQGRNTGELFF.

The table lists this clonotype with many counts. This chain joins TRBV28 and TRBJ1-1; 9 bases align to TRBD1. Trimming at V came to 5 bases and at J to 5 bases, leaving 9 bases not matched to a gene. This CDR3 has 15 residues. The germline V gene has CDR1 MDHEN and CDR2 SYDVKM. The chain's CDR3 is CASSLPHGTGTEAFF. The CDR3 coding sequence is TGTGCCAGCAGTCTTCCTCACGGGACAGGGACTGAAGCTTTCTTT.

This clonotype turned up a few times. This chain connects TRBV7-9 to TRBJ1-2; 7 bases map to TRBD1. The germline V gene encodes CDR1 SEHNR and CDR2 FQNEAQ (reference sequence). The CDR3 runs to 16 residues. Trimming took 4 bases from V and 4 from J; bases not matched to a gene: 12. Here the CDR3 reads CASSSPGQDLSYGYTF. The CDR3 DNA reads as TGTGCCAGCAGCTCCCCTGGACAGGACCTTAGCTATGGCTACACCTTC.

This clonotype was seen a handful of times. J is TRBJ2-1 and V is TRBV6-2 or TRBV6-3, with D uncertain. Per germline, CDR1 MNHEY and CDR2 SVGEGT. The CDR3 spans 13 residues. V was trimmed by 0 bases and J by 8 bases, leaving 8 bases between them. CDR3 region: CASSYSPADEQFF. Here the CDR3 DNA reads TGTGCCAGCAGTTACTCCCCGGCAGATGAGCAGTTCTTC.

The sample holds many counts of this clonotype. The CDR3 DNA follows: TGTGCCAGCAGCTTAGAGAACGCGGCGCGGGAACAGTATTTT. It yields the protein CASSLENAAREQYF. V is TRBV7-9 and J is TRBJ2-3; a weak D match, TRBD2 (6 bases). The CDR3 totals 14 residues. Between the trimmed V and J ends, which lost 1 base and 12 bases, there was a span of 17 bases. CDR1 and CDR2 (germline): SEHNR, FQNEAQ (reference sequence).

This clonotype was detected many times. The V call is TRBV12-3 or TRBV12-4, the J call TRBJ2-5, with TRBD2 identical over 7 bases. The CDR3 is made up of 13 amino acids. J gave up 5 bases and V 3 bases, and 3 bases lay outside the gene matches. The CDR3 nucleotides are TGTGCCAGCAGTTTCCCCGGGGGGGAGACCCAGTACTTC. Translation gives CASSFPGGETQYF.

The chain is built from TRBV27 and TRBJ2-1; TRBD1 aligns across 7 bases. V shed 6 bases and J 3 bases; nucleotides not matched to a gene: 8. CDR1 and CDR2 from the germline V gene are MNHEY and SMNVEV (reference sequence). This CDR3 region has 15 residues. The CDR3 DNA is TGTGCCAGCAGCCATGTGACAGGGAACTACAATGAGCAGTTCTTC. Translated, it gives CASSHVTGNYNEQFF.

This clonotype was picked up one time. The rearrangement uses TRBV6-5 and TRBJ2-5, with D possibly matching TRBD1 (6 bases). The V end lost 1 base, the J end lost 3 bases, and 12 bases lay between the germline ends. Looked up from germline, CDR1 is MNHEY and CDR2 is SVGAGI. CDR3 length: 15 amino acids. Here the CDR3 DNA reads TGTGCCAGCAGTTACTTCCGGGACACCAAAGAGACCCAGTACTTC. Protein sequence: CASSYFRDTKETQYF.

The table lists this clonotype with a few counts. The chain has TRBV6-2 or TRBV6-3 and TRBJ2-6; D not resolved. Germline V gene lookup returns CDR1 MNHEY and CDR2 SVGEGT. Deletions cut 6 bases from V and 2 bases from J, with 14 bases between. The CDR3 contains 16 residues. CDR3 DNA sequence: TGTGCCAGCAGGCCCTCTTTTGACCCTGGGGCCAACGTCCTGACTTTC. This gives the protein CASRPSFDPGANVLTF.

This clonotype has a handful of counts. This rearrangement joins TRBV7-9 to TRBJ2-3; D tentatively reads TRBD1 or TRBD2 (6 bases each). Germline V gene data show CDR1 as SEHNR and CDR2 as FQNEAQ (reference sequence). V lost 6 bases to trimming and J lost 12 bases, with 16 bases between them. This CDR3 comprises 12 residues. CDR3 DNA sequence: TGTGCCAGCAGTAGGGGGGCAGGGGTTCAGTATTTT. Protein: CASSRGAGVQYF.